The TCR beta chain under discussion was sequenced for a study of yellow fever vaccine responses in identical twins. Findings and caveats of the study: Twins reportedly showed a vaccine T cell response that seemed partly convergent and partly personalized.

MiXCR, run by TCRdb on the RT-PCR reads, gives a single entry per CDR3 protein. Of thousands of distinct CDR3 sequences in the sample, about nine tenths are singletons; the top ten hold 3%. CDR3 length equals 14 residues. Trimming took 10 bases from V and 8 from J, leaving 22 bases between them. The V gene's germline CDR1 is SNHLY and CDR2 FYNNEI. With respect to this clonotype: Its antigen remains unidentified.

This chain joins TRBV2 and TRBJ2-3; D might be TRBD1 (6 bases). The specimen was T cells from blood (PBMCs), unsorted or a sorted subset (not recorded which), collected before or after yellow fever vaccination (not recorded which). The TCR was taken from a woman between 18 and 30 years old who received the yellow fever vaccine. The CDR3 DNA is TGTGCCACCGCGCCGCCCCCAGGGGACCGTACGCAGTATTTT. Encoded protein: CATAPPPGDRTQYF.